A selection of T cell receptor beta chains follows, all from one sample in a study of blood T cell repertoires in COVID-19. Sequencing used immunoSEQ multiplex PCR; TCRdb keeps in-frame clones, though not all of them. Of 200,000 to 250,000 clones in the sample, around 83% are singletons; the top ten hold around 0.89%. Material: peripheral blood. The receptors were sampled from a man aged 35-49 years with acute or convalescent COVID-19. Each CDR3 is given with its conserved first and last residue. Each record gives: clone size, V gene, D gene, J gene, CDR3 protein, CDR3 DNA. A D gene is named only where the DNA matches it firmly. Clone size, where shown, is once, few, many, or a class for clones that have expanded.

few,TRBV19,.,TRBJ1-1,CASSIGRRVLNTEAFF,TGTGCCAGTAGTATAGGGCGGCGGGTTTTGAACACTGAAGCTTTCTTT
few,TRBV7-3,.,TRBJ1-1,CASSLGPTPGNTEAFF,TGTGCCAGCAGCTTAGGACCCACACCGGGAAACACTGAAGCTTTCTTT
.,TRBV7-9,TRBD1,TRBJ1-1,CASSDRTGKNTEAFF,TGTGCCAGCAGCGATCGGACAGGGAAGAACACTGAAGCTTTCTTT
.,TRBV27,TRBD1,TRBJ1-3,CASRPQGAWGNTIYF,TGTGCCAGCAGGCCACAGGGGGCTTGGGGAAACACCATATATTTT
.,TRBV19,.,TRBJ1-1,CASSIETANTEAFF,TGTGCCAGTAGTATCGAGACAGCAAACACTGAAGCTTTCTTT
.,TRBV5-1,TRBD1,TRBJ1-2,CASSLPTGATNYGYTF,TGCGCCAGCAGCCTCCCGACAGGGGCTACTAACTATGGCTACACCTTC
.,TRBV5-4,.,TRBJ1-2,CASSTREPGDYGYTF,TGTGCCAGCAGCACCCGGGAACCAGGGGACTATGGCTACACCTTC
.,TRBV30,TRBD1,TRBJ1-1,CASGQGNTEAFF,TGTGCCTCGGGACAGGGGAACACTGAAGCTTTCTTT
.,TRBV11-2,TRBD1,TRBJ1-2,CASSYLPRGRVNGYTF,TGTGCCAGCAGTTACCTCCCCAGGGGGCGCGTTAATGGCTACACCTTC
.,TRBV4-1,.,TRBJ2-2,CASSQALGVGGRELFF,TGCGCCAGCAGCCAAGCCTTGGGAGTTGGGGGCCGGGAGCTGTTTTTT
.,TRBV20-1,TRBD1,TRBJ2-5,CSARGQGAQYF,TGCAGTGCTAGAGGCCAGGGGGCCCAGTACTTC